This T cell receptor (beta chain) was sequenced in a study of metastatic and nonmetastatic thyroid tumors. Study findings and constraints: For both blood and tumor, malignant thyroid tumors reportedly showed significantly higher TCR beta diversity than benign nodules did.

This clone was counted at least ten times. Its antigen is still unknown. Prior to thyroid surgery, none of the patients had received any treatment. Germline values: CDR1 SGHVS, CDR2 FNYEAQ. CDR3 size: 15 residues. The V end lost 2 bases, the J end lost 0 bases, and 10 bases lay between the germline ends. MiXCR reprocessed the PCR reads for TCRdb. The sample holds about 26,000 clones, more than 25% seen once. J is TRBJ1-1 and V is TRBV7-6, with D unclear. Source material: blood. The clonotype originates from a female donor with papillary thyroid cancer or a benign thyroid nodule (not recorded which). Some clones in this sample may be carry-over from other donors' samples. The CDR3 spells CASSLNNQMNTEAFF. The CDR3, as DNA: TGTGCCAGCAGCTTAAACAACCAGATGAACACTGAAGCTTTCTTT.